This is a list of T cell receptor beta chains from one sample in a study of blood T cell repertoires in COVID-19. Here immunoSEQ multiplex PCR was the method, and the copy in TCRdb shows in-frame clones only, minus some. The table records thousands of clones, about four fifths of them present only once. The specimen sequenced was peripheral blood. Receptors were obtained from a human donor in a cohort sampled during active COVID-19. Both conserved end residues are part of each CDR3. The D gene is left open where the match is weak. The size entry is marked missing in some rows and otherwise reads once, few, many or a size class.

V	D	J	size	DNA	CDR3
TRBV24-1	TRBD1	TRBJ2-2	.	TGTGCCACCAGCACCACCGACAGGGCCGGGGAGCTGTTTTTT	CATSTTDRAGELFF
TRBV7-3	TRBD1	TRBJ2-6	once	TGTGCCAGCAGCTTAATGCCCCAGGGGGACCGCTCTGGGGCCAACGTCCTGACTTTC	CASSLMPQGDRSGANVLTF
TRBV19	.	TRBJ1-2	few	TGTGCCAGTAGTGCACAGGGTTTAGTGCGGGGCTACACCTTC	CASSAQGLVRGYTF
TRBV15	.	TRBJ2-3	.	TGTGCCACCAGCAGAGATCCAACGCGGGATACGCAGTATTTT	CATSRDPTRDTQYF
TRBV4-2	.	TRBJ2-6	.	TGTGCCAGCAGCCCAAGCGGGTCATTCTCTGGGGCCAACGTCCTGACTTTC	CASSPSGSFSGANVLTF
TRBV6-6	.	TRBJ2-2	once	TGTGCCAGCAGTTACTTGGACTACACCGGGGAGCTGTTTTTT	CASSYLDYTGELFF
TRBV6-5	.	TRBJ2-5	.	TGTGCCAGCAGATTAACAGCGGCCGAGACCCAGTACTTC	CASRLTAAETQYF
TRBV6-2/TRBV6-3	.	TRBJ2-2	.	TGTGCCAGCAGTTACTTGTTAACCGGGGAGCTGTTTTTT	CASSYLLTGELFF
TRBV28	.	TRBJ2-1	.	TGTGCCAGCCCCCTCCGCCTACCAAATGAGCAGTTCTTC	CASPLRLPNEQFF
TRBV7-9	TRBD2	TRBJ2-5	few	TGTGCCAGCAGCTCCGGACTAGCGGGATTAGAGACCCAGTACTTC	CASSSGLAGLETQYF
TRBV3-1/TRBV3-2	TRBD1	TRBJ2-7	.	TGTGCCAGCAGCCAAAGTAGGGGGCCATTAGGCGAGCAGTACTTC	CASSQSRGPLGEQYF
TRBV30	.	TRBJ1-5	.	TGTGCCTGGAGTGTAATATCTGCGGGGGTTCAGCCCCAGCATTTT	CAWSVISAGVQPQHF
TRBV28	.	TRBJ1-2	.	TGTGCCAGTGAACCTACAGGGATCTATGGCTACACCTTC	CASEPTGIYGYTF
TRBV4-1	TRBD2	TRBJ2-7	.	TGCGCCAGCAGCCAGGAAAGGGGAGCGACTAGCGGCTTATCCTACGAGCAGTACTTC	CASSQERGATSGLSYEQYF
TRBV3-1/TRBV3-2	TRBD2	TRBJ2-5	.	TGTGCCAGCAGCGCTCGACTAGCAGCCCAAGAGACCCAGTACTTC	CASSARLAAQETQYF
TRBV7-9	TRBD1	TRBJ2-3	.	TGTGCCAGCAGCTTACGAGGGGGCCGAGATACGCAGTATTTT	CASSLRGGRDTQYF
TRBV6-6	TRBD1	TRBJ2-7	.	TGTGCCAGCAATAAGGTGTTGGCAGGGGGCTACGAGCAGTACTTC	CASNKVLAGGYEQYF
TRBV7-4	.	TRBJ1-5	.	TGTGCCAGCAGCTTATATAGGGAGGTGGGCAATCAGCCCCAGCATTTT	CASSLYREVGNQPQHF
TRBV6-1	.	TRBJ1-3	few	TGTGCCAGCAGTGACGGGATTAGTTTGAACACCATATATTTT	CASSDGISLNTIYF
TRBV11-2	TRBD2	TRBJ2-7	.	TGTGCCAGCAGCTTTCGACTAGCGGAAGTCCCCGAGCAGTACTTC	CASSFRLAEVPEQYF
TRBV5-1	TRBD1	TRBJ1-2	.	TGCGCCAGCAGCGTTGCAGGGGGCGGCGGCTACACCTTC	CASSVAGGGGYTF
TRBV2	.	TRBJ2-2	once	TGTGCCAGCAGTGTGGACAGGAACACCGGGGAGCTGTTTTTT	CASSVDRNTGELFF
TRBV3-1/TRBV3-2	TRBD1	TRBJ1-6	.	TGTGCCAGCAGCAAAGGGGGCGGGAACAGTTCACCCCTCCACTTT	CASSKGGGNSSPLHF
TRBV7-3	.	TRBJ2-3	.	TGTGCCAGCAGCTCCTCCCGGGGACCGGGACTTCAAGATACGCAGTATTTT	CASSSSRGPGLQDTQYF
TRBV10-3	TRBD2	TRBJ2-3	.	TGTGCCATCAGCGCCAGGTGGGGTAGCGGGAGGGCCGGAGATACGCAGTATTTT	CAISARWGSGRAGDTQYF
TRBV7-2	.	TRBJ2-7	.	TGTGCCAGCAGCTTAGTTAGGGGCGACGAGCAGTACTTC	CASSLVRGDEQYF
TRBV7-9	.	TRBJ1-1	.	TGTGCCAGCAGCTTCAGGCAAAACACTGAAGCTTTCTTT	CASSFRQNTEAFF
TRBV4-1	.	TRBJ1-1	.	TGCGCCAGCAGCCCCCCCCCGGGAACAGTGAACACTGAAGCTTTCTTT	CASSPPPGTVNTEAFF
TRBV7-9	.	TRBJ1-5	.	TGTGCCAGCAGCTTCGGAGGTCAGCCCCAGCATTTT	CASSFGGQPQHF
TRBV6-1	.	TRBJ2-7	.	TGTGCCAGCAGTGAATATGGGGCGGGATACGAGCAGTACTTC	CASSEYGAGYEQYF
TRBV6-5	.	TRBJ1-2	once	TGTGCCAGCAGCCGAAACGGCCCAGAGGGCTATGGCTACACCTTC	CASSRNGPEGYGYTF
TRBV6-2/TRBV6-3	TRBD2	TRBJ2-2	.	TGTGCCAGCAGTTCCGCTAGCGGGATGACCGGGGAGCTGTTTTTT	CASSSASGMTGELFF
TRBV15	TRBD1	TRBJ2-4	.	TGTGCCACCAGCAGAGCCGGGACAGAAAAAAACATTCAGTACTTC	CATSRAGTEKNIQYF
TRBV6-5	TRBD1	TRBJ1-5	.	TGTGCCAGCAGTTACCTCAGGGGGCAGCCCCAGCATTTT	CASSYLRGQPQHF
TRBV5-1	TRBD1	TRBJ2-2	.	TGCGCCAGCGGCGGACAGGGGGTTTCCGGGGAGCTGTTTTTT	CASGGQGVSGELFF
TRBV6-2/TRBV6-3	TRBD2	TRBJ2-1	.	TGTGCCAGCAGTTACGATCTCCCTAGCGGGAGTGCGTTCTTC	CASSYDLPSGSAFF
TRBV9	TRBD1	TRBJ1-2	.	TGTGCCAGCAGCGAATCCACGACAGGGTCGGACTATGGCTACACCTTC	CASSESTTGSDYGYTF
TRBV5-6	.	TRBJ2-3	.	TGTGCCAGCAGCCCCGGAGGGCCGTCTCGCACAGATACGCAGTATTTT	CASSPGGPSRTDTQYF
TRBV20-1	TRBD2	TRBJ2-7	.	TGCAGTGCTAGTAAGGGGACTAGCGGGAATGAGCAGTACTTC	CSASKGTSGNEQYF
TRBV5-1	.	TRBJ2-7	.	TGCGCCAGCAGCTTCAAAACGGAGTACGAGCAGTACTTC	CASSFKTEYEQYF
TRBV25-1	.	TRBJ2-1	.	TGTGCCGCTACTAGCTTCAATGAGCAGTTCTTC	CAATSFNEQFF
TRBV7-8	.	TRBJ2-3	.	TGTGCCAGCAGCCCCCGGACACGGACGACAGATACGCAGTATTTT	CASSPRTRTTDTQYF
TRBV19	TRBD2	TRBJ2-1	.	TGTGCCAGTAGTCCCCCGGGTAGCGGGCATTACAATGAGCAGTTCTTC	CASSPPGSGHYNEQFF
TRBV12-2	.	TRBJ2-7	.	TGTGCAAGTCGCTCAAGGGGCGGGGGGCGTATTTGGATCGAGCAGTACTTC	CASRSRGGGRIWIEQYF
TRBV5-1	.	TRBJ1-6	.	TGCGCCAGCAGCTTGGATCGGGGAGGGAATTCACCCCTCCACTTT	CASSLDRGGNSPLHF
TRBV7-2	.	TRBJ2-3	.	TGTGCCAGCAGCTTCGATAGGGGAGATACGCAGTATTTT	CASSFDRGDTQYF
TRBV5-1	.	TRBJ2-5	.	TGCGCCAGCAGCTTATACAGCCGGGAGACCCAGTACTTC	CASSLYSRETQYF
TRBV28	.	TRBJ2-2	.	TGTGCCTCAAAACAGGAACCGAACACCGGGGAGCTGTTTTTT	CASKQEPNTGELFF
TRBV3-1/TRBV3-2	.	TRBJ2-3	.	TGTGCCAGCAGCCATGCGGGGACCACAGATACGCAGTATTTT	CASSHAGTTDTQYF
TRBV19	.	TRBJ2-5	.	TGTGCCAGTAGTATAGGAGTACGGGGTAAAGAGACCCAGTACTTC	CASSIGVRGKETQYF
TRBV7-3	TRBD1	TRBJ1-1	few	TGTGCCAGCAGCTTAACGGAAAACAGGGGGACTGAAGCTTTCTTT	CASSLTENRGTEAFF
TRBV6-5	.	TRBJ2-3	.	TGTGCCAGCAGTATACAGACAGATACGCAGTATTTT	CASSIQTDTQYF
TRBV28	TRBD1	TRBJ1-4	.	TGTGCCAGCTCGTTGAGTGGGACAGGGGGTCGTGAAAAACTGTTTTTT	CASSLSGTGGREKLFF
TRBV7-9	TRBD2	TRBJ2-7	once	TGTGCCAGCAGCGAGACCGTCCCCGGACTAGCGGGATTTCACGAGCAGTACTTC	CASSETVPGLAGFHEQYF
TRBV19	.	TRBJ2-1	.	TGTGCCAGTAGTCTTTATTTATGGCAGTTCTTC	CASSLYLWQFF
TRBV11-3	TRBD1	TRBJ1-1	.	TGTGCCAGCAGCCGCACAGGGGAAGCGGCTGAAGCTTTCTTT	CASSRTGEAAEAFF
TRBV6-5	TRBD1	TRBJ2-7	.	TGTGCCAGCAGTTCCGGGACAGGGGTTAACTACGAGCAGTACTTC	CASSSGTGVNYEQYF
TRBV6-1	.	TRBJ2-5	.	TGTGCCAGCAGTGAAATCGGCCGAGGGAGAGAGACCCAGTACTTC	CASSEIGRGRETQYF
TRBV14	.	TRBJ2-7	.	TGTGCCAGCAGACAACCCAGTAGGAGGGCGGGGGCGTACGAGCAGTACTTC	CASRQPSRRAGAYEQYF